This T cell receptor beta chain was found in a study of blood T cell repertoires in COVID-19. Study-wide context: T cells, B-cell-depleted T cells, or PBMCs supplied cDNA or gDNA.

The CDR3 sequence is 12 residues long. Trimming took off 2 bases at V and 5 bases at J, with 6 bases between the two ends. Germline V gives CDR1 KGHDR, CDR2 SFDVKD. Assay used: immunoSEQ multiplex PCR; TCRdb lists only in-frame clones, some missing. The repertoire holds approximately 200,000 clones, roughly 91% seen once, with 5.5% to 8.5% in the top ten. The receptor comes from a man younger than 45 in a cohort exposed to, infected with or recovered from COVID-19 (not recorded which). The sequencing sample was made of PBMCs or T cells enriched from blood (not recorded which). The chain recombines TRBV24-1 with TRBJ2-7; D ambiguous. This CDR3 is CATSDYGDEQYF. For the CDR3, the DNA is TGTGCCACCAGTGATTATGGAGACGAGCAGTACTTC.